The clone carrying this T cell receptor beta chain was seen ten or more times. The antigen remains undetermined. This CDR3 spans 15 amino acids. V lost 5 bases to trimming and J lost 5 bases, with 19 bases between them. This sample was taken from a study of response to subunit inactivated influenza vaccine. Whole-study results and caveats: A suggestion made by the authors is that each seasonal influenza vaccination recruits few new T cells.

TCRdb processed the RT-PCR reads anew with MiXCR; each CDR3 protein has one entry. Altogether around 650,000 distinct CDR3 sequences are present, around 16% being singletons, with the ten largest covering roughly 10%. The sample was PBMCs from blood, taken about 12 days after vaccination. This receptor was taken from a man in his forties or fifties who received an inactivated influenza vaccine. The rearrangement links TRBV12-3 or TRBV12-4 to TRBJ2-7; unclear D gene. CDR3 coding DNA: TGTGCCAGCAGTCCACGCCTAGGGAAGTGGGACGAGCAGTACTTC. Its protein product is CASSPRLGKWDEQYF.